These T cell receptor beta chains were read from a single sample in a study of shared clonotypes between healthy human individuals. The assay was immunoSEQ multiplex PCR, and TCRdb's table has in-frame clones only and misses some. This sample has roughly 520,000 clones, with 90% to 97% found just once. Sequenced sample: naive CD4+ T cells sorted from blood. These receptors all come from a woman aged 25 to 39 in good health. CDR3s leave out the opening cysteine and the closing phenylalanine or tryptophan.

j_gene: TRBJ1-5
v_gene: TRBV5-4
CDR3aa: AYRSGRNSNQPQH

j_gene: TRBJ2-7
v_gene: TRBV11-2
CDR3aa: ASSRTGAYEQY

j_gene: TRBJ2-5
v_gene: TRBV5-1
CDR3aa: ASGFFSGRAVETQY

j_gene: TRBJ2-7
v_gene: TRBV28
CDR3aa: ASSGGPLYEQY

j_gene: TRBJ2-7
v_gene: TRBV29-1
CDR3aa: SVELGISYEQY

j_gene: TRBJ2-3
v_gene: TRBV19
CDR3aa: ASSSAGGYTDTQY

j_gene: NA
v_gene: TRBV19
CDR3aa: ASSPRQGSDEQY

j_gene: TRBJ2-1
v_gene: TRBV2
CDR3aa: ASRDRDSDNEQF

j_gene: TRBJ2-5
v_gene: TRBV9
CDR3aa: ASSRRTGGEETQY

j_gene: TRBJ2-4
v_gene: TRBV5-1
CDR3aa: ASSLAERNIQY

j_gene: TRBJ2-3
v_gene: TRBV6-1
CDR3aa: ASSENRGDTQY

j_gene: TRBJ1-1
v_gene: TRBV6-1
CDR3aa: ASSGLWLAEAF

j_gene: TRBJ2-2
v_gene: TRBV5-1
CDR3aa: ASSRQGDTGELF

j_gene: TRBJ2-1
v_gene: TRBV2
CDR3aa: ASSVYNEQF

j_gene: TRBJ1-1
v_gene: TRBV9
CDR3aa: ASSEGDRGLVEAF

j_gene: TRBJ1-3
v_gene: TRBV5-1
CDR3aa: ASSLEPGRPGNTIY

j_gene: TRBJ2-1
v_gene: TRBV7-9
CDR3aa: ASSFPGLAGGNNEQF

j_gene: TRBJ2-7
v_gene: TRBV5-1
CDR3aa: ASSLVAGAYEQY

j_gene: TRBJ1-5
v_gene: TRBV28
CDR3aa: ASSPAGGVGSNQPQH

j_gene: TRBJ2-1
v_gene: TRBV7-9
CDR3aa: ASRPGGGLEISSYNEQF

j_gene: TRBJ2-3
v_gene: TRBV28
CDR3aa: ASSLRAGGELPADTQY

j_gene: TRBJ2-1
v_gene: TRBV2
CDR3aa: ASSKTSGRRDEQF

j_gene: TRBJ2-3
v_gene: TRBV7-9
CDR3aa: ASSPSSDTQY

j_gene: TRBJ2-7
v_gene: TRBV10-3
CDR3aa: AISESKGLQSYEQY

j_gene: TRBJ2-1
v_gene: TRBV9
CDR3aa: ASSVGAGPYNEQF

j_gene: TRBJ2-2
v_gene: TRBV5-4
CDR3aa: ASSLPPGHYTNTGELF

j_gene: TRBJ2-7
v_gene: TRBV2
CDR3aa: ASREDRGYEQY

j_gene: TRBJ2-1
v_gene: TRBV30
CDR3aa: AWSLAAGNEQF

j_gene: TRBJ1-3
v_gene: TRBV27
CDR3aa: ASSSMGAGNTIY

j_gene: TRBJ2-5
v_gene: TRBV28
CDR3aa: ASSLSESGETQY

j_gene: TRBJ2-7
v_gene: TRBV6-6
CDR3aa: ASSRDYKYEQY

j_gene: TRBJ1-3
v_gene: TRBV19
CDR3aa: ASTIGRASGNTIY

j_gene: TRBJ2-1
v_gene: TRBV18
CDR3aa: ASSPLAGGLNEQF

j_gene: TRBJ2-7
v_gene: TRBV15
CDR3aa: ATSRARGAGSYEQY

j_gene: TRBJ2-5
v_gene: TRBV6-5
CDR3aa: ASSYERGRGAQY

j_gene: TRBJ1-1
v_gene: TRBV5-4
CDR3aa: ASSLGFTGGAAF

j_gene: TRBJ2-2
v_gene: TRBV10-3
CDR3aa: ATAGGIAGSRELF

j_gene: TRBJ2-2
v_gene: TRBV15
CDR3aa: ATSRSGTAANTGELF

j_gene: TRBJ2-3
v_gene: TRBV27
CDR3aa: ASSFGGETGEDHIDTQY

j_gene: TRBJ1-4
v_gene: TRBV10-3
CDR3aa: AISSDRSATNEKLF

j_gene: TRBJ2-1
v_gene: TRBV6-4
CDR3aa: ASRQGQGISNEQF

j_gene: TRBJ2-5
v_gene: TRBV5-1
CDR3aa: ASSLARETQY

j_gene: TRBJ2-3
v_gene: TRBV5-1
CDR3aa: ASCEREVTTDTQY

j_gene: TRBJ2-3
v_gene: TRBV10-2
CDR3aa: ASSGWGLAGGVSTDTQY

j_gene: TRBJ1-2
v_gene: TRBV4-1
CDR3aa: ASSQDPGDGYT

j_gene: TRBJ2-7
v_gene: TRBV10-1
CDR3aa: ASVQRDRVDEQY

j_gene: TRBJ2-7
v_gene: TRBV18
CDR3aa: ASSPPGRTGSYEQY

j_gene: TRBJ1-4
v_gene: TRBV28
CDR3aa: ASSPDSFPTNEKLF

j_gene: TRBJ2-3
v_gene: TRBV5-1
CDR3aa: ASSLGVLADTQY

j_gene: TRBJ2-4
v_gene: TRBV4-1
CDR3aa: ASSQKRGVLGNIQY

j_gene: TRBJ2-1
v_gene: TRBV6-6
CDR3aa: ASIGLAGGVGEQF

j_gene: TRBJ2-7
v_gene: TRBV11-2
CDR3aa: ASSPRTGFDPSYEQY

j_gene: TRBJ2-1
v_gene: TRBV7-9
CDR3aa: ASSLIGGGLLDEQF

j_gene: TRBJ2-7
v_gene: TRBV27
CDR3aa: ASSLWEGAGEQY

j_gene: TRBJ2-1
v_gene: TRBV7-2
CDR3aa: ASLGQGVKSSYNEQF